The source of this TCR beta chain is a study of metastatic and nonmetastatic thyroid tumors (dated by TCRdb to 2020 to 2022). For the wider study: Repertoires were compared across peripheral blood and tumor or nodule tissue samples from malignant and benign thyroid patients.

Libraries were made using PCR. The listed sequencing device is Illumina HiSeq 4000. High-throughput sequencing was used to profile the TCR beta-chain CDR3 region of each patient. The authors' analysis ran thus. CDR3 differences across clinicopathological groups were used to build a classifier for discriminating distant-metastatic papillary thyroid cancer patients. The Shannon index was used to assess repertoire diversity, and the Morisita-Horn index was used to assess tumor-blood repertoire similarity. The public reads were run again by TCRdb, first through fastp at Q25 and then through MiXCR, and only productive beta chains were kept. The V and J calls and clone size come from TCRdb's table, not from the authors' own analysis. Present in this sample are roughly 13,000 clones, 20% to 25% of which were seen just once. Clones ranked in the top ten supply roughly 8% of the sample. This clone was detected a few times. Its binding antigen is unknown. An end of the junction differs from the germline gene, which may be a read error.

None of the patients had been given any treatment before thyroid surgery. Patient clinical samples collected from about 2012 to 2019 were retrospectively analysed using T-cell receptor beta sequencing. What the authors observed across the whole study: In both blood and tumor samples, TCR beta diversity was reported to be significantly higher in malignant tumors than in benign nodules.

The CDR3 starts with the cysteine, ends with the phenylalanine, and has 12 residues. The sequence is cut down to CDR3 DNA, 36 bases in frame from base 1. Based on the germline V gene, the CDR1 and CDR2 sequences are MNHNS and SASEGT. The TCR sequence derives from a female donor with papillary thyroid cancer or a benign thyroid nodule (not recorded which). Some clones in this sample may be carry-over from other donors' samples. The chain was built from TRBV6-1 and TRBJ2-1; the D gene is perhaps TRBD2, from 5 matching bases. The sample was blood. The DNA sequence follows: TGTGCCAGCAGACCGGGCCGGGGTGAGCGGTTCTTC. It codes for CASRPGRGERFF.